This TCR beta chain derives from a study of glioma-infiltrating T cells after dendritic cell vaccination. Turning to the study itself: Three intradermal dendritic cell vaccine injections were given every two weeks. Study-wide findings and caveats: Higher pretreatment TIL content predicted longer progression-free time and survival. Complete blood and tumor specimen sets were limited to few patients.

To note about this clone: Its specificity is not known.

Trimming removed 2 bases at V and 6 bases at J, with 10 bases between. This CDR3 has 13 amino acids. Germline V gives CDR1 MNHNS, CDR2 SASEGT. Up to about 2 ug genomic DNA was used for TCRB CDR3 amplification. Assay: immunoSEQ multiplex PCR; the TCRdb copy retains only in-frame clones and omits some. The repertoire holds about 95,000 clones, over 75% seen once, with around 2.9% in the top ten. The V call is TRBV6-1, the J call TRBJ1-2, with D maybe TRBD1 (6 bases). The sequences come from blood, collected before dendritic cell vaccination. The sequence came from a human donor with glioblastoma. CDR3 in amino acids: CASSEQSGDGYTF. The CDR3 region has the DNA TGTGCCAGCAGTGAACAGTCAGGGGATGGCTACACCTTC.